These T cell receptor beta chains were read from a single sample in a study of OX40 agonist ivuxolimab in advanced cancers. Here immunoSEQ multiplex PCR was the method, and the copy in TCRdb shows in-frame clones only, minus some. Of approximately 100,000 clones in the sample, over 85% were seen once. The specimen comprised CD4+ or CD8+ T cells sorted from blood, sampled in a trial of the OX40 agonist ivuxolimab. The receptor source for this set is an adult with an advanced solid tumor such as melanoma, head and neck, liver or kidney cancer. Both conserved end residues are part of each CDR3. A D gene is named only where the DNA matches it firmly. Clone size, where shown, is once, few, many, or a class for clones that have expanded.

size: NA
D: NA
J: TRBJ1-2
V: TRBV7-2
DNA: TGTGCCAGCAGCTTAGAACCGGACACAGGTGGTGGCTACACCTTC
CDR3: CASSLEPDTGGGYTF

size: NA
D: NA
J: TRBJ2-3
V: TRBV5-3
DNA: TGTGCCAGAAGCTTGGAGTATGGGACTAGCACAGATACGCAGTATTTT
CDR3: CARSLEYGTSTDTQYF

size: NA
D: NA
J: TRBJ2-7
V: TRBV7-9
DNA: TGTGCCAGCAGCTCGTCGACAATGGTAGGCGAGCAGTACTTC
CDR3: CASSSSTMVGEQYF

size: NA
D: NA
J: TRBJ2-3
V: TRBV9
DNA: TGTGCCAGCAGCCCAGGACAGCTGCCAGATACGCAGTATTTT
CDR3: CASSPGQLPDTQYF

size: NA
D: TRBD1
J: TRBJ1-1
V: TRBV10-1
DNA: TGCGCCAGCAGCCCTTTACGGAACCAGGGGGTTAACACTGAAGCTTTCTTT
CDR3: CASSPLRNQGVNTEAFF

size: NA
D: NA
J: TRBJ1-2
V: TRBV6-5
DNA: TGTGCCAGCAGTTACCACCGAAACTATGGCTACACCTTC
CDR3: CASSYHRNYGYTF

size: NA
D: NA
J: TRBJ1-5
V: TRBV9
DNA: TGTGCCAGCAGCGTAGATTTGGTTCAGCCCCAGCATTTT
CDR3: CASSVDLVQPQHF

size: once
D: TRBD2
J: TRBJ2-7
V: TRBV15
DNA: TGTGCCACCAGCAGAAATCCCGGGACTAGGGATTACGAGCAGTACTTC
CDR3: CATSRNPGTRDYEQYF

size: once
D: NA
J: TRBJ1-2
V: TRBV7-9
DNA: TGTGCCAGCAGCTTACTAGGACAGCCCTATGGCTACACCTTC
CDR3: CASSLLGQPYGYTF

size: once
D: TRBD1
J: TRBJ1-3
V: TRBV30
DNA: TGTGCCTGGAGTGGAAAGCCCGGGACAGCTCTCTCTGGAAACACCATATATTTT
CDR3: CAWSGKPGTALSGNTIYF

size: NA
D: NA
J: TRBJ2-5
V: TRBV9
DNA: TGTGCCAGCAGCCCGCTCGGAGAGAAAGAGACCCAGTACTTC
CDR3: CASSPLGEKETQYF

size: NA
D: TRBD1
J: TRBJ1-2
V: TRBV7-9
DNA: TGTGCCCAAGGGGAGAGGTGGGGACAGGACTATGGCTACACCTTC
CDR3: CAQGERWGQDYGYTF

size: NA
D: NA
J: TRBJ2-4
V: TRBV5-6
DNA: TGTGCCAGCAGCAAAGGGGCGGACGGCAGAAACATTCAGTACTTC
CDR3: CASSKGADGRNIQYF

size: NA
D: NA
J: TRBJ2-3
V: TRBV25-1
DNA: TGTGCCAGCAGTGAGCCGGCACTGACAGATACGCAGTATTTT
CDR3: CASSEPALTDTQYF

size: NA
D: NA
J: TRBJ1-1
V: TRBV30
DNA: TGTGCCTGGAGTGCCTTAGAATTGCAGCAAGCTTTCTTT
CDR3: CAWSALELQQAFF

size: NA
D: TRBD1
J: TRBJ1-2
V: TRBV10-3
DNA: TGTGCCACCCAAGATCTGGACAGGGGGCTTAACTATGGCTACACCTTC
CDR3: CATQDLDRGLNYGYTF

size: NA
D: TRBD2
J: TRBJ2-5
V: TRBV2
DNA: TGTGCCAGCAAGGGGACCTGGGAGGGGGAGACCCAGTACTTC
CDR3: CASKGTWEGETQYF

size: NA
D: NA
J: TRBJ2-7
V: TRBV5-1
DNA: TGCGCCAGCAGCTTGGTCTCGGGGCAAGGGGAGCAGTACTTC
CDR3: CASSLVSGQGEQYF

size: NA
D: TRBD1
J: TRBJ1-4
V: TRBV7-2
DNA: TGTGCCAGCAGCTTGACAGGGCGTAATGAAAAACTGTTTTTT
CDR3: CASSLTGRNEKLFF

size: once
D: TRBD1
J: TRBJ1-1
V: TRBV9
DNA: TGTGCCAGCAGCGGCCGGACAGGGGGCAACACTGAAGCTTTCTTT
CDR3: CASSGRTGGNTEAFF

size: NA
D: NA
J: TRBJ2-7
V: TRBV10-3
DNA: TGTGCCATCAGTGAGTCAGGGAACGAGCAGTACTTC
CDR3: CAISESGNEQYF

size: NA
D: NA
J: TRBJ2-2
V: TRBV10-3
DNA: TGTGCCATCAGGGGGGGCTTAGGGAACACCGGGGAGCTGTTTTTT
CDR3: CAIRGGLGNTGELFF

size: few
D: NA
J: TRBJ1-6
V: TRBV7-9
DNA: TGTGCCAGCAGCTTAGAGGGGTTCCTAAATTCACCCCTCCACTTT
CDR3: CASSLEGFLNSPLHF

size: NA
D: TRBD2
J: TRBJ2-1
V: TRBV2
DNA: TGTGCCAGCAGCGCCGGGACTAGCGGGATCAATGAGCAGTTCTTC
CDR3: CASSAGTSGINEQFF

size: NA
D: TRBD1
J: TRBJ2-7
V: TRBV7-9
DNA: TGTGCCAGCAGCGCCGGGACAGTGGCCTACGAGCAGTACTTC
CDR3: CASSAGTVAYEQYF

size: NA
D: TRBD1
J: TRBJ2-1
V: TRBV18
DNA: TGTGCCAGCTCACCACCGGGACAGCTTTACAATGAGCAGTTCTTC
CDR3: CASSPPGQLYNEQFF

size: NA
D: NA
J: TRBJ1-5
V: TRBV19
DNA: TGTGCCAGTAGAAGGGACACGTTGAGCAATCAGCCCCAGCATTTT
CDR3: CASRRDTLSNQPQHF

size: NA
D: NA
J: TRBJ2-3
V: TRBV5-1
DNA: TGCGCCAGCAGGACAGTTTCTAGCACAGATACGCAGTATTTT
CDR3: CASRTVSSTDTQYF

size: NA
D: NA
J: TRBJ1-6
V: TRBV5-4
DNA: TGTGCCAGCAGCTTGGCAGGGTTCACCTATAATTCACCCCTCCACTTT
CDR3: CASSLAGFTYNSPLHF

size: NA
D: TRBD2
J: TRBJ2-5
V: TRBV2
DNA: TGTGCCAGCAATAGTGGGGCGGGGGGAAGTGCGACCCAGTACTTC
CDR3: CASNSGAGGSATQYF

size: NA
D: NA
J: TRBJ2-2
V: TRBV11-3
DNA: TGTGCCAGCAGCTGGGACACGAGTGAGACCGGGGAGCTGTTTTTT
CDR3: CASSWDTSETGELFF

size: NA
D: NA
J: TRBJ1-4
V: TRBV6-5
DNA: TGTGCCAGCAGCCTAATAGGACAGCGAAAACTGTTTTTT
CDR3: CASSLIGQRKLFF

size: NA
D: NA
J: TRBJ1-1
V: TRBV5-1
DNA: TGCGCCAGCAGCTTGGCTGGCTCCACGGGCACTGAAGCTTTCTTT
CDR3: CASSLAGSTGTEAFF

size: NA
D: NA
J: TRBJ1-4
V: TRBV28
DNA: TGTGCCAGCAGCCCCATCCCCACCGCAACTAATGAAAAACTGTTTTTT
CDR3: CASSPIPTATNEKLFF

size: NA
D: NA
J: TRBJ1-4
V: TRBV5-6
DNA: TGTGCCAGCAGCTTGTTCGACAGCCCAAATGAAAAACTGTTTTTT
CDR3: CASSLFDSPNEKLFF

size: once
D: NA
J: TRBJ1-5
V: TRBV5-8
DNA: TGTGCCAGCAGACTCGGCAATCAGCCCCAGCATTTT
CDR3: CASRLGNQPQHF

size: NA
D: TRBD1
J: TRBJ2-7
V: TRBV7-3
DNA: TGTGCCAGCAGGTTCGGGACAGGCGGAGGCTACGAGCAGTACTTC
CDR3: CASRFGTGGGYEQYF

size: NA
D: TRBD1
J: TRBJ2-7
V: TRBV5-5
DNA: TGTGCCAGCAGTAGGGACAGGGGTATGAATGAGCAGTACTTC
CDR3: CASSRDRGMNEQYF

size: once
D: NA
J: TRBJ2-7
V: TRBV10-3
DNA: TGTGCCATCAGTGAGGCCATCCTAGCCGACGAGCAGTACTTC
CDR3: CAISEAILADEQYF

size: NA
D: NA
J: TRBJ2-7
V: TRBV5-6
DNA: TGTGCCAGCAGCTTTTCTTACGAGCAGTACTTC
CDR3: CASSFSYEQYF

size: once
D: TRBD2
J: TRBJ2-4
V: TRBV11-2
DNA: TGTGCCAGCAGCTTATTTACTAGCGGGGCCACGTACTTC
CDR3: CASSLFTSGATYF

size: NA
D: NA
J: TRBJ2-7
V: TRBV4-3
DNA: TGCGCCAGCAGCCATCCCGACAGGAATGAAGTCGACTCCTACGAGCAGTACTTC
CDR3: CASSHPDRNEVDSYEQYF

size: NA
D: NA
J: TRBJ2-5
V: TRBV6-5
DNA: TGTGCCAGCAGTAAGGGTCAGGGTTTCGGGGAGACCCAGTACTTC
CDR3: CASSKGQGFGETQYF

size: NA
D: NA
J: TRBJ1-1
V: TRBV28
DNA: TGTGCCAGCAGTTTACTTCAAAAGGAAGCTTTCTTT
CDR3: CASSLLQKEAFF

size: NA
D: NA
J: TRBJ2-5
V: TRBV25-1
DNA: TGTGCCAGCGGCGAAGAGACCCAGTACTTC
CDR3: CASGEETQYF

size: NA
D: TRBD1
J: TRBJ2-3
V: TRBV5-4
DNA: TGTGCCAGCAGCGCGAGGGGACAGGGACCCACAGATACGCAGTATTTT
CDR3: CASSARGQGPTDTQYF

size: NA
D: NA
J: TRBJ2-3
V: TRBV5-4
DNA: TGTGCCAGCAGCCAAGGCTCCCATAAGACAGATACGCAGTATTTT
CDR3: CASSQGSHKTDTQYF

size: NA
D: NA
J: TRBJ2-1
V: TRBV6-1
DNA: TGTGCCAGCAGCCCCTTTGGTGGTGAGCAGTTCTTC
CDR3: CASSPFGGEQFF

size: NA
D: TRBD2
J: TRBJ2-5
V: TRBV27
DNA: TGTGCCAGCTGGCGGGGGGGGCAAGAGACCCAGTACTTC
CDR3: CASWRGGQETQYF

size: NA
D: NA
J: TRBJ1-1
V: TRBV11-2
DNA: TGTGCCAGCAGCCCGGAAACAGGGACTGAAGCTTTCTTT
CDR3: CASSPETGTEAFF

size: NA
D: NA
J: TRBJ1-1
V: TRBV5-1
DNA: TGCGCCAGCAGCGTATCGGGACGGGGGAACACTGAAGCTTTCTTT
CDR3: CASSVSGRGNTEAFF

size: once
D: TRBD1
J: TRBJ2-5
V: TRBV15
DNA: TGTGCCACCAGCAGGGACAGGGGGCCGCAAGAGACCCAGTACTTC
CDR3: CATSRDRGPQETQYF

size: NA
D: NA
J: TRBJ2-5
V: TRBV5-4
DNA: TGTGCCAGCAGTTATTGGGAGTCGGAGACCCAGTACTTC
CDR3: CASSYWESETQYF

size: NA
D: NA
J: TRBJ2-1
V: TRBV6-1
DNA: TGTGCCAGCAGTGCGGCAGGGAACAATGAGCAGTTCTTC
CDR3: CASSAAGNNEQFF

size: once
D: NA
J: TRBJ2-5
V: TRBV7-2
DNA: TGTGCCAGCAGCTGGCCTAGCTCAGAGACCCAGTACTTC
CDR3: CASSWPSSETQYF

size: NA
D: TRBD2
J: TRBJ2-7
V: TRBV7-2
DNA: TGTGCCAGCAGCTCACAGCGGGACTCCTACGAGCAGTACTTC
CDR3: CASSSQRDSYEQYF

size: NA
D: NA
J: TRBJ2-2
V: TRBV28
DNA: TGTGCCAGCAGTTTAGCCGAACAGCCGAACACCGGGGAGCTGTTTTTT
CDR3: CASSLAEQPNTGELFF